These T cell receptor beta chains were read from a single sample in a study of blood T cells in healthy people across ages. TCRdb reanalysed the 5' RACE reads using MiXCR and keeps one entry per CDR3 protein. The sample has some 750,000 distinct CDR3 sequences, 20% to 25% seen once; the top ten hold around 22%. What was sequenced was blood. These receptors originate from a man between 65 and 80 years old in good health. The CDR3 runs from the conserved cysteine through the conserved F or W. The D gene is left open where the match is weak. Part of the rows lack a size; the others show once, few, many or a class for expanded clones.

D gene: NA
V gene: TRBV7-2
J gene: TRBJ2-3
clone size: NA
CDR3 DNA: TGTGCCAGCAGAAGCAGGGGCCACACAGATACGCAGTATTTT
CDR3 protein: CASRSRGHTDTQYF

D gene: TRBD1
V gene: TRBV19
J gene: TRBJ2-1
clone size: NA
CDR3 DNA: TGTGCCAGATGGGACAGGGAGAGGGATGAGCAGTTCTTC
CDR3 protein: CARWDRERDEQFF

D gene: NA
V gene: TRBV21-1
J gene: TRBJ2-5
clone size: few
CDR3 DNA: TGTGCCAGCAGCAAAAAGACAGGGACCCAAGAGACCCAGTACTTC
CDR3 protein: CASSKKTGTQETQYF

D gene: TRBD1
V gene: TRBV28
J gene: TRBJ1-5
clone size: few
CDR3 DNA: TGTGCCAGCCGCCCGGAGGGACAGGGTAGGAATCGGCCCCAGCATTTT
CDR3 protein: CASRPEGQGRNRPQHF

D gene: TRBD2
V gene: TRBV3-1
J gene: TRBJ2-3
clone size: NA
CDR3 DNA: TGTGCCAGCAGCCTTCCGGTTGTTGCGGGGGGTGTAGATACGCAGTATTTT
CDR3 protein: CASSLPVVAGGVDTQYF

D gene: TRBD1
V gene: TRBV2
J gene: TRBJ2-6
clone size: NA
CDR3 DNA: TGTGCCAGCAGTGAGACAGGGGGTAGGGCCAACGTCCTGACTTTC
CDR3 protein: CASSETGGRANVLTF

D gene: TRBD2
V gene: TRBV12-3/TRBV12-4
J gene: TRBJ2-1
clone size: many
CDR3 DNA: TGTGCCAGCAGTCCCTTAGCGGGCACCTACAATGAGCAGTTCTTC
CDR3 protein: CASSPLAGTYNEQFF

D gene: NA
V gene: TRBV10-3
J gene: TRBJ2-7
clone size: NA
CDR3 DNA: TGTGCCACCGCCAACAGAACCTACGAGCAGTACTTC
CDR3 protein: CATANRTYEQYF

D gene: TRBD1
V gene: TRBV5-1
J gene: TRBJ2-7
clone size: NA
CDR3 DNA: TGCGCCAGCAGCTTGTTGGTTGGGACAGTCTTCTACGAGCAGTACTTC
CDR3 protein: CASSLLVGTVFYEQYF

D gene: NA
V gene: TRBV12-3/TRBV12-4
J gene: TRBJ1-4
clone size: many
CDR3 DNA: TGTGCCAGCAGCCGATCTGGGACAAATGAAAAACTGTTTTTT
CDR3 protein: CASSRSGTNEKLFF

D gene: NA
V gene: TRBV5-1
J gene: TRBJ1-6
clone size: NA
CDR3 DNA: TGCGCCAGCAGGAGGGGCGATTCTAATTCACCCCTCCACTTT
CDR3 protein: CASRRGDSNSPLHF

D gene: NA
V gene: TRBV4-3
J gene: TRBJ1-2
clone size: NA
CDR3 DNA: TGCGCCAGCACCCCGCAGAGGGCGTTGGACTATGGCTACACCTTC
CDR3 protein: CASTPQRALDYGYTF

D gene: NA
V gene: TRBV7-8
J gene: TRBJ2-3
clone size: few
CDR3 DNA: TGTGCCAGCAGCATCGGGCCCTGGGCGCTGGATACGCAGTATTTT
CDR3 protein: CASSIGPWALDTQYF

D gene: NA
V gene: TRBV7-2
J gene: TRBJ2-3
clone size: few
CDR3 DNA: TGTGCCAGCAGCCTCGGGGTGGTCCGCACAGATACGCAGTATTTT
CDR3 protein: CASSLGVVRTDTQYF

D gene: NA
V gene: TRBV9
J gene: TRBJ2-5
clone size: NA
CDR3 DNA: TGTGCCAGCAGCGGTCCCAGGGGAGGAGGAGAGACCCAGTACTTC
CDR3 protein: CASSGPRGGGETQYF

D gene: TRBD2
V gene: TRBV15
J gene: TRBJ2-1
clone size: few
CDR3 DNA: TGTGCCACCAGTCTGTTTTTTAGCGGGAATGAGCAGTTCTTC
CDR3 protein: CATSLFFSGNEQFF

D gene: NA
V gene: TRBV12-3/TRBV12-4
J gene: TRBJ2-2
clone size: many
CDR3 DNA: TGTGCCAGCAGCGGGGCAAACACCGGGGAGCTGTTTTTT
CDR3 protein: CASSGANTGELFF

D gene: TRBD1
V gene: TRBV5-1
J gene: TRBJ2-2
clone size: NA
CDR3 DNA: TGCGCCAGCAGCGGGACAGTCGACACCGGGGAGCTGTTTTTT
CDR3 protein: CASSGTVDTGELFF

D gene: NA
V gene: TRBV12-3/TRBV12-4
J gene: TRBJ2-7
clone size: NA
CDR3 DNA: TGTGCCAGCACGTTGACGGAGAGCTCCTACGAGCAGTACTTC
CDR3 protein: CASTLTESSYEQYF

D gene: NA
V gene: TRBV5-5
J gene: TRBJ2-7
clone size: NA
CDR3 DNA: TGTGGCAGCGCAAGGGACATTTCCTACGAGCAGTACTTC
CDR3 protein: CGSARDISYEQYF

D gene: NA
V gene: TRBV2
J gene: TRBJ2-7
clone size: NA
CDR3 DNA: TGTGCCAGCGGGGCGTCGTTGAGGGAGCAGTACTTC
CDR3 protein: CASGASLREQYF

D gene: TRBD1
V gene: TRBV28
J gene: TRBJ2-7
clone size: NA
CDR3 DNA: TGTGCCAGCAGTTTGTCCGGGACAGTGCTCTTC
CDR3 protein: CASSLSGTVLF

D gene: TRBD1
V gene: TRBV5-5
J gene: TRBJ1-1
clone size: NA
CDR3 DNA: TGTGCCAGCAGCCTAACCCAGGGACAGACTAACACTGAAGCTTTCTTT
CDR3 protein: CASSLTQGQTNTEAFF

D gene: TRBD2
V gene: TRBV5-1
J gene: TRBJ2-2
clone size: NA
CDR3 DNA: TGCGCCAGCAGCGAGGGACTAGCGGGGATGACCGGGGAGCTGTTTTTT
CDR3 protein: CASSEGLAGMTGELFF

D gene: TRBD2
V gene: TRBV20-1
J gene: TRBJ2-7
clone size: many
CDR3 DNA: TGCAGTGCTAGTGCAACCGGGACTAGCGGGGGCTACGAGCAGTACTTC
CDR3 protein: CSASATGTSGGYEQYF

D gene: NA
V gene: TRBV5-1
J gene: TRBJ1-4
clone size: few
CDR3 DNA: TGCGCCAGCAGCTTGGCCGGAGTAGGGCATGAAAAACTGTTTTTT
CDR3 protein: CASSLAGVGHEKLFF

D gene: TRBD2
V gene: TRBV12-3/TRBV12-4
J gene: TRBJ2-3
clone size: NA
CDR3 DNA: TGTGCCAGCAGTTTACTAGCGGGAGGAAAAGATACGCAGTATTTT
CDR3 protein: CASSLLAGGKDTQYF

D gene: NA
V gene: TRBV3-1
J gene: TRBJ1-1
clone size: few
CDR3 DNA: TGTGCCAGCAGCCAAGGGGACATCACTGAAGCTTTCTTT
CDR3 protein: CASSQGDITEAFF

D gene: NA
V gene: TRBV29-1
J gene: TRBJ2-2
clone size: many
CDR3 DNA: TGCAGCGTTCTCCGGTCAAACACCGGGGAGCTGTTTTTT
CDR3 protein: CSVLRSNTGELFF

D gene: NA
V gene: TRBV29-1
J gene: TRBJ1-4
clone size: NA
CDR3 DNA: TGCAGCGCCGGATGGGGTGTTGAAAAACTGTTTTTT
CDR3 protein: CSAGWGVEKLFF

D gene: NA
V gene: TRBV9
J gene: TRBJ1-5
clone size: NA
CDR3 DNA: TGTGCCAGCAGCCCCCGACCGGGAGGCAATCAGCCCCAGCATTTT
CDR3 protein: CASSPRPGGNQPQHF

D gene: NA
V gene: TRBV4-3
J gene: TRBJ2-1
clone size: few
CDR3 DNA: TGCGCCAGCAGCCAAGATCCTTGGGGTTCTGTAAATGAGCAGTTCTTC
CDR3 protein: CASSQDPWGSVNEQFF

D gene: TRBD2
V gene: TRBV7-3
J gene: TRBJ2-1
clone size: NA
CDR3 DNA: TGTGCCAGCAGCTTGACTAGCGGGATCTCTAATGAGCAGTTCTTC
CDR3 protein: CASSLTSGISNEQFF

D gene: NA
V gene: TRBV9
J gene: TRBJ2-2
clone size: few
CDR3 DNA: TGTGCCAGCAGCGTAGCTATTAGCCGGACCGGGGAGCTGTTTTTT
CDR3 protein: CASSVAISRTGELFF

D gene: NA
V gene: TRBV10-1
J gene: TRBJ2-5
clone size: NA
CDR3 DNA: TGCGCCAGCAGTGACAGCCTACAAGAGACCCAGTACTTC
CDR3 protein: CASSDSLQETQYF

D gene: NA
V gene: TRBV4-1
J gene: TRBJ2-6
clone size: NA
CDR3 DNA: TGCGCCAGCAGCCAAGCGGAGGAAGGAGCCGGGGCCAACGTCCTGACTTTC
CDR3 protein: CASSQAEEGAGANVLTF

D gene: NA
V gene: TRBV12-3/TRBV12-4
J gene: TRBJ2-1
clone size: NA
CDR3 DNA: TGTGCCAGCAGTGCCTCCCCAACCAATGAGCAGTTCTTC
CDR3 protein: CASSASPTNEQFF

D gene: TRBD2
V gene: TRBV7-9
J gene: TRBJ2-1
clone size: NA
CDR3 DNA: TGTGCCAGCAGCTTAATGGTGTCGGGAGGGCCTGGGTTAAATGAGCAGTTCTTC
CDR3 protein: CASSLMVSGGPGLNEQFF

D gene: NA
V gene: TRBV7-3
J gene: TRBJ2-1
clone size: NA
CDR3 DNA: TGTGCCAGCAGCTTAGGCAATAGTGGCAATGAGCAGTTCTTC
CDR3 protein: CASSLGNSGNEQFF

D gene: TRBD2
V gene: TRBV7-2
J gene: TRBJ2-3
clone size: NA
CDR3 DNA: TGTGCCAGCAGTTTCACCCCTAAGCGGGGGGCAGATACGCAGTATTTT
CDR3 protein: CASSFTPKRGADTQYF

D gene: NA
V gene: TRBV28
J gene: TRBJ1-3
clone size: NA
CDR3 DNA: TGTGCCAGCAGTTCTGGGGGCCCCGCTGGAAACACCATATATTTT
CDR3 protein: CASSSGGPAGNTIYF

D gene: NA
V gene: TRBV4-1
J gene: TRBJ2-1
clone size: few
CDR3 DNA: TGCGCCAGCAGCCAAGAGTCTGGAGGGGGCTCCTACAATGAGCAGTTCTTC
CDR3 protein: CASSQESGGGSYNEQFF

D gene: TRBD1
V gene: TRBV6-5
J gene: TRBJ1-1
clone size: few
CDR3 DNA: TGTGCCAGCAGTTACTCGTCAGACAGGGTGGTTCGCACTGAAGCTTTCTTT
CDR3 protein: CASSYSSDRVVRTEAFF

D gene: TRBD1
V gene: TRBV5-1
J gene: TRBJ1-1
clone size: many
CDR3 DNA: TGCGCCAGCAGCTTGGTCGGGGACAGCACCACTGAAGCTTTCTTT
CDR3 protein: CASSLVGDSTTEAFF

D gene: TRBD1
V gene: TRBV12-3/TRBV12-4
J gene: TRBJ1-2
clone size: NA
CDR3 DNA: TGTGCCAGCAGTTTAGCACAGGGACAGGGGATAAGTGGCTACACCTTC
CDR3 protein: CASSLAQGQGISGYTF

D gene: TRBD2
V gene: TRBV6-5
J gene: TRBJ2-7
clone size: NA
CDR3 DNA: TGTGCCAGCAGCCCTGGCGGGGGGTTCTTTTCCGAGCAGTACTTC
CDR3 protein: CASSPGGGFFSEQYF

D gene: NA
V gene: TRBV9
J gene: TRBJ1-3
clone size: NA
CDR3 DNA: TGTGCCAGCAGCGTAAAGTCCTCTGGAAACACCATATATTTT
CDR3 protein: CASSVKSSGNTIYF

D gene: NA
V gene: TRBV12-3/TRBV12-4
J gene: TRBJ1-4
clone size: few
CDR3 DNA: TGTGCCAGCAGTTTTTTAGGTTCGGATGAAAAACTGTTTTTT
CDR3 protein: CASSFLGSDEKLFF

D gene: NA
V gene: TRBV28
J gene: TRBJ2-5
clone size: NA
CDR3 DNA: TGTGCCAGCAGTTTGGCAAAGCCTGAGACCCAGTACTTC
CDR3 protein: CASSLAKPETQYF

D gene: TRBD2
V gene: TRBV5-1
J gene: TRBJ2-3
clone size: NA
CDR3 DNA: TGCGCCAGCAGCTTGGCCGTTACTAGCGGGGGGGCAGATACGCAGTATTTT
CDR3 protein: CASSLAVTSGGADTQYF

D gene: TRBD1
V gene: TRBV5-1
J gene: TRBJ2-3
clone size: few
CDR3 DNA: TGCGCCAGCAGCAAAGGGACAGGGGCCGACACAGATACGCAGTATTTT
CDR3 protein: CASSKGTGADTDTQYF

D gene: NA
V gene: TRBV20-1
J gene: TRBJ2-3
clone size: NA
CDR3 DNA: TGCAGTGCTAGAGATCCGACAGCCCCCACAGATACGCAGTATTTT
CDR3 protein: CSARDPTAPTDTQYF